Below, 32 T cell receptor beta chains from the same sample are listed, as sequenced in a study of long-term antiretroviral therapy in people with HIV (dated by TCRdb to between 2021 and 2024). The immunoSEQ hsTCRB v3.0 assay was used at survey level resolution to sequence the TRB variable region. What TCRdb holds here is the immuneACCESS table cut down to in-frame rearrangements. Part of the clones is not present; checked against another copy, under half of the missing clones reflect an unresolved V gene, and the others are unexplained. The sample table shows tens of thousands of clones, and 75% to 85% are seen once. Roughly 5.2% of the sample is taken by the ten largest. Sequencing was performed on unsorted PBMCs, taken 3.4 years after starting antiretroviral therapy. The source of these receptors is a man aged 25 to 45 with HIV.

V and J are TRBV5-6 and TRBJ2-5; TRBD2 agrees at 7 bases. V shed 1 base and J 5 bases; nucleotides not matched to a gene: 11. The CDR3 totals 16 residues. CDR1 SGHDT and CDR2 YYEEEE come from the germline V gene. The CDR3 DNA is TGTGCCAGCAGCTTGACTAGGCGGGACTATATCGAGACCCAGTACTTC. Protein sequence: CASSLTRRDYIETQYF. The variable domain in full, completed from reference TRBV5-6 and TRBJ2-5, reads DAGVTQSPTHLIKTRGQQVTLRCSPKSGHDTVSWYQQALGQGPQFIFQYYEEEERQRGNFPDRFSGHQFPNYSSELNVNALLLGDSALYLCASSLTRRDYIETQYFGPGTRLLVL.

This clone has only a few counts. V is TRBV5-1 and J is TRBJ2-7, with D tentatively TRBD2 (5 bases). CDR3 size: 12 residues. V lost 4 bases and J lost 2, with 7 bases in between. CDR1 and CDR2 (germline): SGHRS, YFSETQ. CDR3 in amino acids: CASSSGAYEQYF. In DNA, the CDR3 is TGCGCCAGCAGCAGCGGAGCCTACGAGCAGTACTTC.

CDR3 nucleotide sequence: TGTGCCAGCAGTGAAAGGGCAGGGAGGGATGGCTACACCTTC. It is translated as CASSERAGRDGYTF. The V call is TRBV2, the J call TRBJ1-2, with D possibly TRBD1 on 5 matching bases. The CDR3 is 14 residues long. Germline V gene lookup returns CDR1 SNHLY and CDR2 FYNNEI. Trimming took off 2 bases at V and 6 bases at J, with 13 bases between the two ends.

The chain couples TRBV7-2 to TRBJ2-7, with 7 bases matching TRBD2. The CDR3 contains 13 residues. V lost 7 bases, J lost 7 bases, and 10 bases stayed unmatched. From germline, CDR1 is SGHTA and CDR2 FQGNSA. Written as DNA, the CDR3 is TGTGCCAGCACTCTAGCGGCCGAAGGGGAGCAGTACTTC. Encoded protein: CASTLAAEGEQYF. Complete variable domain (other parts from reference TRBV7-2 and TRBJ2-7): GAGVSQSPSNKVTEKGKDVELRCDPISGHTALYWYRQSLGQGLEFLIYFQGNSAPDKSGLPSDRFSAERTGGSVSTLTIQRTQQEDSAVYLCASTLAAEGEQYFGPGTRLTVT.

This clone was counted a few times. The chain recombines TRBV7-6 with TRBJ2-2; D is unclear. V was clipped by 7 bases and J by 7 bases, with 22 bases between them. This CDR3 spans 16 amino acids. The germline V gene encodes CDR1 SGHVS and CDR2 FNYEAQ. This CDR3 is CASTATSGFAGGELFF. The DNA of the CDR3 is TGTGCCAGCACCGCTACCTCAGGTTTCGCTGGCGGGGAGCTGTTTTTT.

V and J are TRBV5-8 and TRBJ2-7; D remains ambiguous. This CDR3 is built from 10 residues. Trimming removed 4 bases at V and 3 bases at J, with 2 bases between. Per germline, CDR1 SGHTS and CDR2 YDEGEE. In nucleotides, the CDR3 is TGTGCCAGCAGCCTCTACGAGCAGTACTTC. It yields the protein CASSLYEQYF.

The CDR3 DNA sequence: TGTGCCACCGGGGCCGGGGGGACTGGAAACACCATATATTTT. It specifies CATGAGGTGNTIYF. The chain recombines TRBV9 with TRBJ1-3; D may be TRBD1 (5 bases). The CDR3 has 14 residues. The V gene lost 9 bases and the J gene lost 2 bases, with 15 bases spanning the gap. Per the germline V gene, CDR1 is SGDLS and CDR2 is YYNGEE.

This clone was observed a few times. The chain carries TRBV7-9 and TRBJ2-2; D is undetermined. Germline-derived CDR1 and CDR2 are SEHNR and FQNEAQ (reference sequence). Trimming pared 0 bases from V and 14 bases from J, leaving 13 bases between. CDR3 length: 13 amino acids. CDR3 sequence reads: CASSLAGPVELFF. The CDR3 DNA reads TGTGCCAGCAGCTTAGCGGGTCCGGTCGAACTGTTTTTT.

This clone has only a few counts. The CDR3 protein is CATAWAPHGYTF. In DNA, the CDR3 is TGTGCAACCGCGTGGGCCCCCCATGGCTACACCTTC. The V and J genes are TRBV28 and TRBJ1-2; unclear D gene. The V gene's germline CDR1 is MDHEN and CDR2 SYDVKM. This CDR3 has 12 residues.

CDR3: CSVEGAPYGYTF. The CDR3 DNA follows: TGCAGCGTTGAGGGGGCCCCCTATGGCTACACCTTC. This sequence joins TRBV29-1 and TRBJ1-2; tentative D call: TRBD1 (6 bases). The length of the CDR3 is 12 residues. From germline, CDR1 is SQVTM and CDR2 ANQGSEA. The V end lost 3 bases, the J end lost 4 bases, and 9 bases lay between the germline ends.

This clone was observed a handful of times. V is TRBV10-1 and J is TRBJ1-5; 7 bases fit TRBD1. V lost 0 bases to trimming and J lost 2 bases; unmatched junction nucleotides: 4. CDR3 length: 16 amino acids. Germline loops: CDR1 WNHNN, CDR2 SYGVQD (reference sequence). The CDR3 DNA is TGCGCCAGCAGTGAGTCCAGGGGGGGGTGCAATCAGCCCCAGCATTTT. This codes for CASSESRGGCNQPQHF.

The chain joins TRBV7-2 to TRBJ2-7; 8 nucleotides align to TRBD2. CDR3 size: 14 residues. Germline CDR1 is SGHTA and CDR2 is FQGNSA. The J segment lost 10 bases and the V segment lost 1 base, leaving 9 bases of the junction unmatched. CDR3 loop: CASSLGGFSGDQYF. The CDR3, as DNA: TGTGCCAGCAGCTTAGGTGGCTTTAGCGGGGACCAGTACTTC. The full variable domain, with the rest looked up from reference TRBV7-2 and TRBJ2-7, is GAGVSQSPSNKVTEKGKDVELRCDPISGHTALYWYRQSLGQGLEFLIYFQGNSAPDKSGLPSDRFSAERTGGSVSTLTIQRTQQEDSAVYLCASSLGGFSGDQYFGPGTRLTVT.

CDR3: CATRREGQPQETQYF. In DNA, the CDR3 is TGTGCCACCCGAAGAGAGGGACAGCCCCAAGAGACCCAGTACTTC. The rearrangement joins TRBV15 to TRBJ2-5; 7 bases match TRBD1. The J segment lost 1 base and the V segment lost 8 bases, leaving 10 bases of the junction unmatched. The germline CDR1 and CDR2 sequences are LNHNV and YYDKDF (reference sequence). The CDR3 runs 15 residues.

This clone appeared a few times. This sequence joins TRBV6-1 and TRBJ1-1; perhaps TRBD1 as D (5 bases). The CDR3 length is 12 residues. V was clipped by 6 bases and J by 3 bases, with 8 bases between them. Germline V gene sequence: CDR1 MNHNS, CDR2 SASEGT. Here the CDR3 reads CASRAGYTEAFF. The CDR3 DNA reads as TGTGCCAGCAGAGCAGGGTACACTGAAGCTTTCTTT.

V is TRBV5-8 and J is TRBJ2-1; D is uncertain. The germline V gene has CDR1 SGHTS and CDR2 YDEGEE. Trimming cost V 4 bases and J 10 bases, with 12 bases left between them. This CDR3 has 12 residues. CDR3 in amino acids: CASSRKTLEQFF. CDR3 in DNA: TGTGCCAGCAGCCGCAAGACTCTAGAGCAGTTCTTC.

The chain links TRBV29-1 to TRBJ1-1, with a weak D call TRBD1 (6 bases). CDR1 and CDR2 (germline): SQVTM, ANQGSEA. Trimming removed 7 bases from V and 2 bases from J, with 17 bases in between. The CDR3 totals 14 residues. This CDR3 is CSALVTGFNTEAFF. The CDR3 coding sequence is TGCAGCGCCCTAGTAACAGGGTTTAACACTGAAGCTTTCTTT.

The chain joins TRBV13 to TRBJ1-4, with unresolved D. The CDR3 sequence is 16 residues long. The germline V and J ends were trimmed by 5 bases and 6 bases, with 19 bases remaining between them. Germline CDR1 PRHDT, CDR2 FYEKMQ (reference sequence). The CDR3 region is CASSPKRTWADEKLFF. CDR3 nucleotide sequence: TGTGCCAGCAGCCCGAAGCGGACGTGGGCGGATGAAAAACTGTTTTTT.

The CDR3 reads CASSLDRPTDTQYF. In DNA, the CDR3 is TGCGCCAGCAGCTTGGATAGGCCCACAGATACGCAGTATTTT. J is TRBJ2-3 and V is TRBV5-1; D ambiguous. V was pared by 0 bases and J by 2 bases, with 7 bases between. This CDR3 spans 14 amino acids. Germline CDR1 SGHRS, CDR2 YFSETQ.

The rearrangement uses TRBV6-6 and TRBJ1-3, with D hard to call. Germline V gene sequence: CDR1 MNHNY, CDR2 SVGAGI (reference sequence). This CDR3 is 12 amino acids long. Trimming removed 6 bases from V and 4 bases from J, with 7 bases in between. CDR3 protein: CASRQPGNTIYF. CDR3 DNA sequence: TGTGCCAGCAGACAACCCGGAAACACCATATATTTT.

The rearrangement links TRBV4-1 to TRBJ1-4, with 7 bases that match TRBD1. The CDR3 extends over 15 amino acids. V gave up 0 bases and J gave up 7 bases; unmatched junction bases: 5. Germline V CDR1 and CDR2: MGHRA, YSYEKL. The CDR3 DNA reads as TGCGCCAGCAGCCAAGAGCCCGGGACAGCTGAAAAACTGTTTTTT. It codes for CASSQEPGTAEKLFF.

The chain has TRBV6-1 and TRBJ2-7; 8 positions match TRBD1. The CDR3 is 12 amino acids. Trimming cost V 6 bases and J 5 bases; bases outside gene matches: 3. Per germline, CDR1 MNHNS and CDR2 SASEGT. The CDR3 DNA follows: TGTGCCAGCAGCAGACAGGGGAACGAGCAGTACTTC. Protein: CASSRQGNEQYF.

This clone was seen a single time. This chain links TRBV11-2 with TRBJ2-7; D unresolved. This CDR3 contains 13 residues. Germline CDR1 reads SGHAT; CDR2 reads FQNNGV. V lost 1 base and J lost 4, with 8 bases in between. The CDR3 bases are TGTGCCAGCAGCTTAGGTCTTCCGTACGAGCAGTACTTC. Translation: CASSLGLPYEQYF.

V gene TRBV7-2 combines with J gene TRBJ1-2; D is uncertain. This CDR3 has 14 residues. V lost 1 base and J lost 4, with 10 bases in between. Germline CDR1 is SGHTA and CDR2 is FQGNSA. This CDR3 reads CASSLGGSPYGYTF. The CDR3 nucleotides read TGTGCCAGCAGCTTAGGTGGGTCCCCCTATGGCTACACCTTC.

The chain uses TRBV18 and TRBJ1-1; D ambiguous. The ends were cut back, 3 bases at V and 1 base at J, with 9 bases in the middle. The CDR3 length is 14 residues. In germline, CDR1 is KGHSH, CDR2 LQKENI. The CDR3, as DNA: TGTGCCAGCTCACCGTTGGACGGGAACACTGAAGCTTTCTTT. It yields the protein CASSPLDGNTEAFF.

The CDR3 DNA sequence: TGCGCCAGCAGCGCTGGACTAGCGGGAGTTTTTTACGAGCAGTACTTC. This translates into CASSAGLAGVFYEQYF. The V call is TRBV5-1, the J call TRBJ2-7, with TRBD2 identical over 13 bases. The junction had 8 bases not matched to a gene; V was cut back by 4 bases and J by 4 bases. Germline V gene sequence: CDR1 SGHRS, CDR2 YFSETQ. This CDR3 comprises 16 residues.

The V gene is TRBV11-2, the J gene TRBJ1-1, with a possible D match to TRBD1 (6 bases). The germline V gene encodes CDR1 SGHAT and CDR2 FQNNGV. V lost 4 bases and J 5 bases, leaving 14 bases between the germline ends. CDR3 length equals 14 residues. DNA for the CDR3: TGTGCCAGCAGCTCCTCGGACAGAAGAACTGAAGCTTTCTTT. This translates into CASSSSDRRTEAFF. Based on the CDR3 plus reference TRBV11-2 and TRBJ1-1, the full variable domain is EAGVAQSPRYKIIEKRQSVAFWCNPISGHATLYWYQQILGQGPKLLIQFQNNGVVDDSQLPKDRFSAERLKGVDSTLKIQPAKLEDSAVYLCASSSSDRRTEAFFGQGTRLTVV.

The chain uses TRBV2 and TRBJ1-5; 8 positions match TRBD1. The J segment lost 5 bases and the V segment lost 3 bases, leaving 6 bases of the junction unmatched. Germline V gene sequence: CDR1 SNHLY, CDR2 FYNNEI. CDR3 length: 15 residues. Written as DNA, the CDR3 is TGTGCCAGCAGTGACATGGGACAGGAATATCAGCCCCAGCATTTT. Amino acids: CASSDMGQEYQPQHF.

V is TRBV7-9 and J is TRBJ1-2; D uncertain. The V end lost 1 base, the J end lost 1 base, and 7 bases lay between the germline ends. The germline V gene has CDR1 SEHNR and CDR2 FQNEAQ (reference sequence). This CDR3 region has 14 residues. The CDR3 coding sequence is TGTGCCAGCAGCTTAGTAGGGAGTAACTATGGCTACACCTTC. It encodes CASSLVGSNYGYTF. Based on the CDR3 plus reference TRBV7-9 and TRBJ1-2, the full variable domain is DTGVSQNPRHKITKRGQNVTFRCDPISEHNRLYWYRQTLGQGPEFLTYFQNEAQLEKSRLLSDRFSAERPKGSFSTLEIQRTEQGDSAMYLCASSLVGSNYGYTFGSGTRLTVV.

The V and J genes are TRBV7-6 and TRBJ2-2; D may be TRBD2 (6 bases). CDR1 SGHVS and CDR2 FNYEAQ come from the germline V gene. Trimming took 3 bases from V and 6 from J, leaving 8 bases between them. The CDR3 runs to 13 residues. DNA for the CDR3: TGTGCCAGCAGCTTCGGGAGTCCCGGGGAGCTGTTTTTT. Translating it yields CASSFGSPGELFF.

This chain joins TRBV13 and TRBJ2-1; D gene unclear. Trimming pared 5 bases from V and 2 bases from J, leaving 13 bases between. The CDR3 runs 15 residues. Germline values: CDR1 PRHDT, CDR2 FYEKMQ (reference sequence). The CDR3 coding sequence is TGTGCCAGCAGCCTACGGACCAGGCCCTACAATGAGCAGTTCTTC. This translates into CASSLRTRPYNEQFF.

The genes are TRBV27 and TRBJ2-7; perhaps TRBD1 as D (6 bases). V was trimmed by 6 bases and J by 3 bases, leaving 18 bases between them. This CDR3 has 15 residues. Germline V lookup: CDR1 MNHEY, CDR2 SMNVEV (reference sequence). The CDR3 protein is CASSLEFGTFYEQYF. CDR3 nucleotides: TGTGCCAGCAGCTTAGAATTCGGGACATTCTACGAGCAGTACTTC.

The chain is built from TRBV27 and TRBJ2-3, with TRBD2 matching 7 bases. The germline V gene has CDR1 MNHEY and CDR2 SMNVEV (reference sequence). Trimming at V came to 6 bases and at J to 2 bases, leaving 8 bases not matched to a gene. This CDR3 has 15 residues. CDR3 sequence (DNA): TGTGCCAGCAGCTTAGCGGGTGCATTCACAGATACGCAGTATTTT. Residues: CASSLAGAFTDTQYF.